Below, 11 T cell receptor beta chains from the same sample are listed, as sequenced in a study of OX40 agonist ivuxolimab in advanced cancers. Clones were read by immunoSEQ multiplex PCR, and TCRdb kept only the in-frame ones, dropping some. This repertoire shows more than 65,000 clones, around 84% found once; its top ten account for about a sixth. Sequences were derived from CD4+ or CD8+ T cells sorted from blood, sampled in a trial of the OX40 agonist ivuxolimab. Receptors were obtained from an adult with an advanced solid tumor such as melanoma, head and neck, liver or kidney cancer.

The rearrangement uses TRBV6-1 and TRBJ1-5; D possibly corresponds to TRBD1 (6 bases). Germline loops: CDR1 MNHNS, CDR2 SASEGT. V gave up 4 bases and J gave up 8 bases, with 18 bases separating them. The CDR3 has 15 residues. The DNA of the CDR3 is TGTGCCAGCAGTGTTAGGGACATACCCGAAAAGCCCCAGCATTTT. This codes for CASSVRDIPEKPQHF.

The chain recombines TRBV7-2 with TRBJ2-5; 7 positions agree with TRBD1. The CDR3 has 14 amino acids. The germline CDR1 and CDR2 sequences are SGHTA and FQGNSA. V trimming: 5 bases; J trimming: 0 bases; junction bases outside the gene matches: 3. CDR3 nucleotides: TGTGCCAGCAGCCCCGGGACAGACCAAGAGACCCAGTACTTC. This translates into CASSPGTDQETQYF.

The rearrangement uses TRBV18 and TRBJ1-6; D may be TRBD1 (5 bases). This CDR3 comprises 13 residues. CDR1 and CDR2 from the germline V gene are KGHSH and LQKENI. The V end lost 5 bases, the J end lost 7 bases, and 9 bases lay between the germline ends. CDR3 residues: CASSTDRNSPLHF. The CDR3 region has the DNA TGTGCCAGCTCAACCGACAGAAATTCACCCCTCCACTTT.

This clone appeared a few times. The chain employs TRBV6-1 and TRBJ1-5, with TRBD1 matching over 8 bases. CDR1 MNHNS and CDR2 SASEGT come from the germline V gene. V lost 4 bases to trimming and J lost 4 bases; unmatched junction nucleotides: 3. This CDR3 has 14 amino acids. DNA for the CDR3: TGTGCCAGCAGTGCCCGGGACAGGAATCAGCCCCAGCATTTT. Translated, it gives CASSARDRNQPQHF.

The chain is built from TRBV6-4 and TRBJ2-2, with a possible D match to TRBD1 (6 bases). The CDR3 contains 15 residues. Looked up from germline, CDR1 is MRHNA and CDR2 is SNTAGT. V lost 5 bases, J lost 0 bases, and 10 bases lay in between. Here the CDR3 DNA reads TGTGCCAGCAGTCAGACAGGCGCGAACACCGGGGAGCTGTTTTTT. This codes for CASSQTGANTGELFF.

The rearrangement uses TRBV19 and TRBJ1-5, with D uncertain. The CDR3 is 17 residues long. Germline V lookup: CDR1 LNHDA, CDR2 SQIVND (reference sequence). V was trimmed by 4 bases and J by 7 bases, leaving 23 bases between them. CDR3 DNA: TGTGCCAGTAGTACCGGCCAAACATGGGTCCTTGGGCAGCCCCAGCATTTT. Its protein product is CASSTGQTWVLGQPQHF.

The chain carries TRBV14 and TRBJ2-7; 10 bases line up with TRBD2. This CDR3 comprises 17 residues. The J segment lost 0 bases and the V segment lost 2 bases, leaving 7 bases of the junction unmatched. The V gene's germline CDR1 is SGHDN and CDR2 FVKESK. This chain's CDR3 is CASSQSSGSIFSYEQYF. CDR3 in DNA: TGTGCCAGCAGCCAATCTAGCGGGAGCATCTTCTCCTACGAGCAGTACTTC.

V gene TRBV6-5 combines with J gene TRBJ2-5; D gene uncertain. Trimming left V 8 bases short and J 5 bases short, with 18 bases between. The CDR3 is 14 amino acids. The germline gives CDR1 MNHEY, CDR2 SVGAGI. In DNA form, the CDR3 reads TGTGCCAGCGGCCAATTACTCATGGCGGAGACCCAGTACTTC. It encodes CASGQLLMAETQYF.

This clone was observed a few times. CDR3 nucleotides: TGTGCCAGTAGTATGTGGGGGGATACGCAGTATTTT. Translating it yields CASSMWGDTQYF. This chain joins TRBV19 and TRBJ2-3; perhaps D is TRBD1 or TRBD2 (5 bases each). Germline values: CDR1 LNHDA, CDR2 SQIVND (reference sequence). Trimming took 3 bases from V and 6 from J, leaving 7 bases between them. This CDR3 is built from 12 residues.

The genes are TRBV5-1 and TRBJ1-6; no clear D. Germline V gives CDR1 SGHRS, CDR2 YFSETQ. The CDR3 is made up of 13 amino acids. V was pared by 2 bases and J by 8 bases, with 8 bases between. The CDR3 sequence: CASSFEKDSPLHF. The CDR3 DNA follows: TGCGCCAGCAGCTTCGAGAAGGATTCACCCCTCCACTTT.

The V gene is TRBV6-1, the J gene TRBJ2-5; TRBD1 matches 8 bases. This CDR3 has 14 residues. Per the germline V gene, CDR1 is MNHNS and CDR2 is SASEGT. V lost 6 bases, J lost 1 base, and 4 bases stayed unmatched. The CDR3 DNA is TGTGCCAGCAGGGCCGGGACAGGCCAAGAGACCCAGTACTTC. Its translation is CASRAGTGQETQYF.